Listed below are T cell receptor beta chains from one sample, sequenced in a study of T cells in Graves' hyperthyroidism and ophthalmopathy. TCRdb re-derived calls from the multiplex PCR reads in MiXCR, one entry per CDR3 protein. The data contain hundreds of thousands of distinct CDR3 sequences, roughly 14% of them singletons. Sequenced: blood. The receptors were sampled from a woman in her forties with Graves' ophthalmopathy. Both conserved end residues are part of each CDR3. D genes are given only for firm matches. The size of a clone is reported for some rows only, either as once, few or many, or as a class for expanded clones.

>TRBD2|many|TRBJ2-2|TRBV19
TGTGCCAGTAGTAGGGGACTAGCAGGACCCGGGGAGCTGTTTTTT
CASSRGLAGPGELFF
>TRBD1|NA|TRBJ1-5|TRBV12-3/TRBV12-4
TGTGCCAGCAGTTTCCGTACAGGGGGGCCGCACAATCAGCCCCAGCATTTT
CASSFRTGGPHNQPQHF
>TRBD1|once|TRBJ2-4|TRBV11-2
TGTGCCAGCAGCTTGACGACAGGGGAAAACATTCAGTACTTC
CASSLTTGENIQYF
>NA|many|TRBJ1-5|TRBV7-2
TGTGCCAGCAGCTTACAGACGGCAAATCAGCCCCAGCATTTT
CASSLQTANQPQHF
>TRBD2|many|TRBJ2-7|TRBV6-2/TRBV6-3
TGTGCCAGCAGTTACTTAGGACTAGCGGAACCTTACGAGCAGTACTTC
CASSYLGLAEPYEQYF
>NA|NA|TRBJ2-7|TRBV2
TGTGCCAGCAGCTTTCACAGGGAGTACGAGCAGTACTTC
CASSFHREYEQYF
>NA|few|TRBJ2-7|TRBV3-1
TGTGCCAGCAGCCAAGAACCGGTAGCGGCCTCCTACGAGCAGTACTTC
CASSQEPVAASYEQYF
>NA|NA|TRBJ1-5|TRBV4-1
TGCGCCAGCAGCGCAACATACAATCAGCCCCAGCATTTT
CASSATYNQPQHF
>NA|NA|TRBJ2-7|TRBV15
TGTGCCACCAGCAGAGATCCCGGAGAGGCGGCGGCCGGAGGCCTCTACGAGCAGTACTTC
CATSRDPGEAAAGGLYEQYF
>NA|many|TRBJ2-2|TRBV19
TGTGCCAGTAGTCGCCTCCCTAGTCGCGGGGAGCTGTTTTTT
CASSRLPSRGELFF
>NA|many|TRBJ2-1|TRBV20-1
TGCAGTGCTAGCGGTCCGGACCGTTACAATGAGCAGTTCTTC
CSASGPDRYNEQFF
>TRBD1|many|TRBJ1-1|TRBV2
TGTGCCAGCAGGTCGACAGGGGGCACTGAAGCTTTCTTT
CASRSTGGTEAFF
>NA|few|TRBJ2-5|TRBV30
TGTGCCTGGAGTCGCAGGATAGAGACCCAGTACTTC
CAWSRRIETQYF
>NA|many|TRBJ2-2|TRBV12-3/TRBV12-4
TGTGCCAGCAGTTTCGTCGCGAACACCGGGGAGCTGTTTTTT
CASSFVANTGELFF
>TRBD1|many|TRBJ1-1|TRBV28
TGTGCCAGCAGAGGGACAGTTTACATGAACACTGAAGCTTTCTTT
CASRGTVYMNTEAFF
>TRBD1|NA|TRBJ1-1|TRBV28
TGTGCCAGCAAATACACAGGGGGCGCGGGGAACACTGAAGCTTCCTTT
CASKYTGGAGNTEASF
>NA|many|TRBJ2-7|TRBV2
TGTGCCAGCAGTGGGGACGGTAGCTCCTACGAGCAGTACTTC
CASSGDGSSYEQYF
>NA|few|TRBJ1-4|TRBV6-1
TGTGCCAGCAGTGACCGAGGACCGCGAATTGGAAAACTGTTTTTT
CASSDRGPRIGKLFF
>NA|few|TRBJ2-5|TRBV11-2
TGTGCCAGCAGCTTCCGGGGGGACAAGGGAGAGACCCAGTACTTC
CASSFRGDKGETQYF
>NA|many|TRBJ2-7|TRBV7-2
TGTGCCAGCAGGGGAACCGGGAGCCTCTCCTACGAGCAGTACTTC
CASRGTGSLSYEQYF
>NA|many|TRBJ2-7|TRBV10-1
TGCGCCAGCAGTGAGTCGCAAGGATACGAGAGCGAGCAGTACTTC
CASSESQGYESEQYF
>TRBD1|many|TRBJ2-2|TRBV15
TGTGCCACCAGCAGAGTTCCCGGGACAGGGACCGGGGAGCTGTTTTTT
CATSRVPGTGTGELFF
>NA|NA|TRBJ2-7|TRBV4-1
TGCGCCAGCAGCTCGAGGATCGTTGGGCTTGACGAGCAGTACTTC
CASSSRIVGLDEQYF
>TRBD1|many|TRBJ1-1|TRBV30
TGTGCCTGGGCCGGGACAGGGAGTACTGAAGCTTTCTTT
CAWAGTGSTEAFF
>NA|many|TRBJ2-7|TRBV29-1
TGCAGCTTGAGGGTGGTGGGCTCCTACGAGCAGTACTTC
CSLRVVGSYEQYF
>TRBD1|few|TRBJ2-5|TRBV6-1
TGTGCCAGCAGGGGGACAGAGAAGTTCTCCCAGTACTTC
CASRGTEKFSQYF
>TRBD2|many|TRBJ2-5|TRBV11-3
TGTGCCAGCAGCTTAGAGGGAGCGGGAGGTACGGAGACCCAGTACTTC
CASSLEGAGGTETQYF
>NA|many|TRBJ1-5|TRBV12-3/TRBV12-4
TGTGCCAGCAGTAGACAGACTAACGGTCAGCCCCAGCATTTT
CASSRQTNGQPQHF